A single T cell receptor (beta chain) is shown here with its context. The data were obtained in a study of blood T cell repertoires in COVID-19. Study at large: The study drew acute and convalescent COVID-19 samples from the United States, Italy and Spain. From T cells, B-cell-depleted T cells, or PBMCs came the material, which was cDNA or gDNA.

The CDR3 is 11 residues long. Trimming pared 10 bases from V and 5 bases from J, leaving 9 bases between. Original methodology: Counts of nucleated cells, estimated from reference gene primer amplification, were obtained. Some clones are missing from TCRdb's copy, which holds only in-frame ones; the method was immunoSEQ multiplex PCR. V, J and clone size are taken as reported in that table, and D and trimming were inferred from the DNA itself. The repertoire holds some 270,000 clones, with about nine tenths as singletons. The origin of this receptor is a man aged 50 or older with acute or convalescent COVID-19. The chain uses TRBV12-3 or TRBV12-4 and TRBJ1-3, with D hard to call. The sample was peripheral blood. This CDR3 reads CATTLRNTIYF. The CDR3 DNA follows: TGTGCCACGACACTTCGAAACACCATATATTTT.